The sequence of this T cell receptor (beta chain) was determined in a study of PD-1 blockade in classical Hodgkin lymphoma. No patient escaped relapse after autologous stem cell transplantation, and brentuximab vedotin exposure varied. V shed 5 bases and J shed 3 bases, with 4 bases lying between them. Germline CDR1 and CDR2: MNHEY and SMNVEV (reference sequence). The CDR3 runs to 11 residues. Produced via immunoSEQ multiplex PCR; TCRdb's table is partial and in-frame only. The table shows around 44,000 clones, with 86% occurring only once. The specimen comprised peripheral blood mononuclear cells (PBMCs), sampled before the second cycle of nivolumab. The clonotype was recovered from a human donor with classical Hodgkin lymphoma. V gene TRBV27 combines with J gene TRBJ2-5; D gene ambiguous. The CDR3 coding sequence is TGTGCCAGCAGTCTGAAAGAGACCCAGTACTTC. Translation: CASSLKETQYF.